The 6 T cell receptor beta chains presented below share a single source sample, sequenced in a study of blood T cell repertoires in COVID-19. TCRdb's copy holds only in-frame clones and misses some; the assay was immunoSEQ multiplex PCR. Of 240,000 or so clones listed, 86% are singletons. What was sequenced was PBMCs or T cells enriched from blood (not recorded which). Every receptor here comes from a woman aged 50 to 60 who had recovered from COVID-19.

The V and J genes are TRBV6-5 and TRBJ2-2; maybe TRBD2 (6 bases). The germline V and J ends were trimmed by 3 bases and 1 base, with 12 bases remaining between them. The CDR3 spans 16 residues. In germline, CDR1 is MNHEY, CDR2 SVGAGI. The CDR3 sequence: CASSYQLAKNTGELFF. As DNA, the CDR3 is TGTGCCAGCAGTTATCAACTAGCTAAGAACACCGGGGAGCTGTTTTTT.

This clone was recorded at least ten times. The genes are TRBV29-1 and TRBJ1-2, with D unresolved. Germline lookup yields CDR1 SQVTM and CDR2 ANQGSEA. This CDR3 is 12 amino acids long. The V end was cut by 7 bases, the J end by 3 bases, with 12 bases between. CDR3 residues: CSGRSGDYGYTF. The CDR3 nucleotides are TGCAGCGGAAGGAGCGGGGACTATGGCTACACCTTC.

The rearrangement joins TRBV21-1 to TRBJ2-1; the table names TRBD2, a call not compared with the DNA. TRBV21-1 is a pseudogene segment. The length of the CDR3 is 17 residues. CDR3: CASSNLDSYSWEGEQFF. DNA for the CDR3: TGTGCCAGCAGCAATCTTGACAGCTACTCGTGGGAGGGTGAGCAGTTCTTC.

The V gene is TRBV30, the J gene TRBJ2-1; 12 bases map to TRBD1. The CDR3 is 15 amino acids. Germline CDR1 and CDR2: GTSNPN and SVGIG (reference sequence). V gave up 3 bases and J gave up 8 bases; unmatched junction bases: 8. CDR3 coding DNA: TGTGCCTGGAGCGGAACCGGGACAGGGGGCCATGAGCAGTTCTTC. Translation: CAWSGTGTGGHEQFF. Looking up the rest from reference TRBV30 and TRBJ2-1 gives the full variable domain: SQTIHQWPATLVQPVGSPLSLECTVEGTSNPNLYWYRQAAGRGLQLLFYSVGIGQISSEVPQNLSASRPQDRQFILSSKKLLLSDSGFYLCAWSGTGTGGHEQFFGPGTRLTVL.

The chain has TRBV6-1 and TRBJ1-1, with TRBD1 matching over 7 bases. The CDR3 loop spans 15 amino acids. V lost 2 bases to trimming and J lost 5 bases; unmatched junction nucleotides: 8. The germline CDR1 and CDR2 sequences are MNHNS and SASEGT. CDR3 in DNA: TGTGCCAGCAGTGAAAGACAGGGTTTTTGGACTGAAGCTTTCTTT. This gives the protein CASSERQGFWTEAFF.

This clone was observed once. The chain joins TRBV3-1 (or the pseudogene TRBV3-2) to TRBJ2-5, with no clear D. V was clipped by 4 bases and J by 2 bases, with 11 bases between them. The CDR3 totals 14 residues. CDR1 LGHDT and CDR2 YNNKEL come from the germline V gene (reference sequence). The DNA for the CDR3 is TGTGCCAGCAGCCGAAATAACAGACAAGAGACCCAGTACTTC. It codes for CASSRNNRQETQYF.